Below are 12 T cell receptor beta chains sequenced from a single sample in a study of somatic mutations in cytotoxic T cells in rheumatoid arthritis. Profiling relied on immunoSEQ multiplex PCR, and the TCRdb table lists in-frame clones only, not all of them. The repertoire holds about 11,000 clones, with less than 80% as singletons. The sequencing input was CD8+ T cells sorted from blood. These receptors came from an older man in good health.

This clone came up a few times. The J gene is TRBJ1-1, the V gene TRBV6-5; the D is unclear. Germline CDR1 reads MNHEY; CDR2 reads SVGAGI. The CDR3 runs 15 residues. Trimming shortened V by 2 bases and J by 1 base, and 11 bases separated the two germline ends. The CDR3 sequence is CASSYEASGNTEAFF. The CDR3 region has the DNA TGTGCCAGCAGTTACGAGGCCAGTGGGAACACTGAAGCTTTCTTT.

The chain carries TRBV27 and TRBJ2-7, with D perhaps TRBD1 or TRBD2 (5 bases each). Trimming pared 5 bases from V and 1 base from J, leaving 15 bases between. Germline CDR1 reads MNHEY; CDR2 reads SMNVEV (reference sequence). The CDR3 spans 15 residues. The CDR3 DNA sequence: TGTGCCAGCAGTGAAGCAGGGAGCTCTTCCTACGAGCAGTACTTC. Translation gives CASSEAGSSSYEQYF.

The J gene is TRBJ2-7, the V gene TRBV9; D might be TRBD1 or TRBD2, each matching 5 bases. The V end was cut by 4 bases, the J end by 1 base, with 12 bases between. The CDR3 contains 14 residues. The germline V gene encodes CDR1 SGDLS and CDR2 YYNGEE. CDR3 residues: CASSPGGISYEQYF. The CDR3, as DNA: TGTGCCAGCAGCCCTGGGGGTATATCCTACGAGCAGTACTTC.

This clone appeared a few times. This sequence joins TRBV11-2 and TRBJ1-1, with unresolved D. Germline V gives CDR1 SGHAT, CDR2 FQNNGV. The CDR3 loop spans 12 amino acids. Trimming left V 6 bases short and J 4 bases short, with 9 bases between. In DNA, the CDR3 is TGTGCCAGCAGTGCGTTAGCCACTGAAGCTTTCTTT. Translation: CASSALATEAFF. The variable domain in full, with the rest retrieved from reference TRBV11-2 and TRBJ1-1, is EAGVAQSPRYKIIEKRQSVAFWCNPISGHATLYWYQQILGQGPKLLIQFQNNGVVDDSQLPKDRFSAERLKGVDSTLKIQPAKLEDSAVYLCASSALATEAFFGQGTRLTVV.

The sample holds one count of this clone. CDR3 sequence: CASSIGTTYEQYF. Written as DNA, the CDR3 is TGTGCCAGTAGTATCGGGACCACCTACGAGCAGTACTTC. The chain is built from TRBV19 and TRBJ2-7; TRBD1 or TRBD2 may be the D gene (5 bases each). Germline CDR1 and CDR2: LNHDA and SQIVND (reference sequence). This CDR3 contains 13 residues. Trimming left V 3 bases short and J 2 bases short, with 8 bases between.

This clone was seen a handful of times. The gene calls are TRBV7-9 and TRBJ2-7; 11 nucleotides line up with TRBD2. This CDR3 is 13 amino acids long. CDR1 and CDR2 from the germline V gene are SEHNR and FQNEAQ (reference sequence). V lost 5 bases to trimming and J lost 5 bases; unmatched junction nucleotides: 2. The CDR3 coding sequence is TGTGCCAGCAGCCCGGGACTAGCGGACGAGCAGTACTTC. It is translated as CASSPGLADEQYF.

As for this clone: Compared with germline, one end of the junction differs, possibly owing to a read error. The same CDR3 is also encoded by other DNA sequences in this sample. V usage is TRBV14 and J usage is TRBJ2-7; TRBD1 is a possible D gene (5 bases). From germline, CDR1 is SGHDN and CDR2 FVKESK. The CDR3 spans 14 residues. The CDR3 spells CASSHEGVSYEQYF. CDR3 bases: TGCGCCAGCAGCCATGAAGGGGTATCCTACGAGCAGTACTTC.

This chain uses TRBV28 with TRBJ2-7; no clear D. The CDR3 runs 15 residues. The V gene lost 3 bases and the J gene lost 1 base, with 13 bases spanning the gap. Germline V CDR1 and CDR2: MDHEN, SYDVKM. CDR3 in DNA: TGTGCCAGCAGTTTCCCGATACGGGCTTCCTACGAGCAGTACTTC. Translated: CASSFPIRASYEQYF.

By share, this clone counts as large (0.1 to 1%). This CDR3 is CASSEGDRTYEQYF. As DNA, the CDR3 is TGTGCCAGCAGTGAGGGGGACAGGACCTACGAGCAGTACTTC. J is TRBJ2-7 and V is TRBV6-1; 8 bases align to TRBD1. V lost 3 bases, J lost 2 bases, and 3 bases stayed unmatched. The germline V gene encodes CDR1 MNHNS and CDR2 SASEGT. The CDR3 has 14 amino acids.

The chain's CDR3 is CAISESGGATTDTQYF. The DNA of the CDR3 is TGTGCCATCAGTGAGTCGGGCGGAGCCACCACAGATACGCAGTATTTT. The chain recombines TRBV10-3 with TRBJ2-3, with D unresolved. CDR3 length: 16 amino acids. The V end was cut by 0 bases, the J end by 2 bases, with 12 bases between. Germline V gives CDR1 ENHRY, CDR2 SYGVKD.

The J gene is TRBJ2-5, the V gene TRBV7-9; 10 nucleotides align to TRBD1. This CDR3 contains 15 residues. Germline CDR1 SEHNR, CDR2 FQNEAQ (reference sequence). V dropped 5 bases and J dropped 4; count of bases not matched to a gene: 7. CDR3 protein: CASSPGTGEAETQYF. In nucleotides, the CDR3 is TGTGCCAGCAGCCCCGGGACAGGGGAGGCAGAGACCCAGTACTTC.

The chain recombines TRBV6-5 with TRBJ1-2; 9 bases fit TRBD1. CDR3 size: 15 residues. V trimming: 5 bases; J trimming: 4 bases; junction bases outside the gene matches: 8. The germline V gene has CDR1 MNHEY and CDR2 SVGAGI. The CDR3 DNA follows: TGTGCCAGCAGTGTGGGACAGGGCTTTCGCTATGGCTACACCTTC. Its translation: CASSVGQGFRYGYTF.